This T cell receptor beta chain was retrieved from a study of blood T cells in healthy people across ages. For the second PCR, which ran for about 7 to 11 cycles, a sample-barcoded 5' primer and a J-beta primer mix were used. TCRdb reanalysed the 5' RACE reads using MiXCR and keeps one entry per CDR3 protein. The repertoire has more than 800,000 distinct CDR3 sequences, 35% to 50% of them found once; the top ten carry approximately 20%. Findings of the study overall: Estimates of total diversity, which came from one million sequenced T cells, were considered to be underestimates. Measured against age, TCR beta diversity per million T cells decreased in a roughly linear manner. Observed TCR beta diversity showed a strong correlation with the percentage of naive T cells as measured by flow cytometry.

Donors each provided around 10 milliliters of peripheral blood. Of note for this clonotype: Its cognate antigen is unknown.

Germline V gene data show CDR1 as SGHDN and CDR2 as FVKESK. This CDR3 has 16 amino acids. The V and J ends lost 4 bases and 2 bases respectively, with 16 bases between them. The rearrangement uses TRBV14 and TRBJ2-3; possibly TRBD1 for D (5 bases). The source material was blood. The sequence was obtained from a woman aged 60 to 75 in good health. The CDR3 loop is CASSRDRGFNTDTQYF. CDR3 nucleotides: TGTGCCAGCAGCCGAGATAGGGGATTCAACACAGATACGCAGTATTTT. The whole variable domain, remainder taken from reference TRBV14 and TRBJ2-3, is EAGVTQFPSHSVIEKGQTVTLRCDPISGHDNLYWYRRVMGKEIKFLLHFVKESKQDESGMPNNRFLAERTGGTYSTLKVQPAELEDSGVYFCASSRDRGFNTDTQYFGPGTRLTVL.